This TCR beta chain is from a study of shared T cell receptors in the human thymus. Sequencing used immunoSEQ multiplex PCR; TCRdb keeps in-frame clones, though not all of them. Seen here are about 660,000 clones, around 87% observed once, and the top ten hold approximately 0.0097%. The CDR3 runs to 15 residues. Germline values: CDR1 MNHEY, CDR2 SMNVEV (reference sequence). V shed 5 bases and J shed 5 bases, with 16 bases lying between them. The sample was also reused in another study, on human thymus T cells.

What was sequenced was thymocytes. The receptor was derived from a boy younger than two with a congenital heart defect. The chain carries TRBV27 and TRBJ1-5; D possibly corresponds to TRBD1 (5 bases). The CDR3 region has the DNA TGTGCCAGCAGTCTCGAAGCAGGGTCCGATCAGCCCCAGCATTTT. Encoded protein: CASSLEAGSDQPQHF.